The T cell receptor beta chain described here comes from a study of monozygotic twins with inflammatory bowel disease. Overall study findings and caveats: Patient-specific immunosuppressive treatments may have made repertoires more variable.

Template switching added UMIs carrying a 6-nucleotide sample barcode. TCRdb re-called the 5' RACE reads; one entry per CDR3 protein, DNA not given. The listing contains some 99,000 distinct CDR3 sequences. Germline loops: CDR1 KGHSH, CDR2 LQKENI. The CDR3 totals 15 residues. Note on this clonotype: Its target is not known.

Sequencing used blood. The J gene is TRBJ1-1, the V gene TRBV18; the D call from TCRdb, TRBD1, cannot be confirmed without DNA. The receptor was isolated from a human donor with ulcerative colitis or Crohn's disease, or a healthy co-twin of an affected twin (not recorded which). The CDR3 sequence: CASSPLTGDNTEAFF.